Listed below are T cell receptor beta chains from one sample, sequenced in a study of cytomegalovirus exposure and HLA in healthy donors. Repertoires were generated with immunoSEQ multiplex PCR, while TCRdb's copy carries only in-frame clones and drops some. This table holds about 200,000 clones, roughly 12% found once. Sequencing was carried out using PBMCs. The receptors were sampled from a man aged 50 to 60 in good health and CMV-seropositive. The CDR3 runs from the conserved cysteine through the conserved F or W. A D gene is named only where the DNA matches it firmly. Size is omitted from some rows. Given values are once, few, many or a class for expanded clones.

j_gene | d_gene | v_gene | abundance | CDR3nt | CDR3aa
TRBJ1-2 | . | TRBV4-1 | few | TGCGCCAGCAGCCAAGATCAAGAAGGGGATGGCTACACCTTC | CASSQDQEGDGYTF
TRBJ2-7 | . | TRBV18 | few | TGTGCCAGCTCACCACCGGCAGGGACCTACGAGCAGTACTTC | CASSPPAGTYEQYF
TRBJ2-1 | TRBD2 | TRBV5-4 | . | TGTGCCAGCAGCTCCGGGACTAGCGGGGGTAATGAGCAGTTCTTC | CASSSGTSGGNEQFF
TRBJ1-2 | TRBD1 | TRBV20-1 | few | TGCAGTGCTAGTACAAACACCGGACAGGGGTTT | CSASTNTGQGF
TRBJ1-5 | . | TRBV19 | few | TGTGCCAGTAGTATAGGGGGCAGCAATCAGCCCCAGCATTTT | CASSIGGSNQPQHF
TRBJ1-4 | . | TRBV5-4 | few | TGTGCCAGCAGTTTCAACAGCGGGATCAATGAAAAACTGTTTTTT | CASSFNSGINEKLFF
TRBJ2-5 | . | TRBV4-3 | . | TGCGCCAGCAGCCAAGACTGGGGGCGAGAGACCCAGTACTTC | CASSQDWGRETQYF
TRBJ2-5 | . | TRBV5-4 | . | TGTGCCAGCAGCTTCGAGGATCAAGAGACCCAGTACTTC | CASSFEDQETQYF
TRBJ1-5 | . | TRBV19 | few | TGTGCCAGTAGTACCGACCCCCGACGTGCAGGGAATCAGCCCCAGCATTTT | CASSTDPRRAGNQPQHF
TRBJ1-2 | TRBD1 | TRBV7-2 | . | TGTGCCAGCAGTATTGACAGGGTGGCTCAAGGCTACACCTTC | CASSIDRVAQGYTF
TRBJ1-4 | TRBD1 | TRBV19 | . | TGTGCCAGTCGCCGACAGGGGACTAATGAAAAACTGTTTTTT | CASRRQGTNEKLFF
TRBJ1-1 | . | TRBV6-5 | . | TGTGCCAGCAGAAGAGCGACAGGGAACACTGAAGCTTTCTTT | CASRRATGNTEAFF
TRBJ1-6 | . | TRBV6-1 | . | TGTGCCAGCAAGCCACAGGGCAATAATTCACCCCTCCACTTT | CASKPQGNNSPLHF